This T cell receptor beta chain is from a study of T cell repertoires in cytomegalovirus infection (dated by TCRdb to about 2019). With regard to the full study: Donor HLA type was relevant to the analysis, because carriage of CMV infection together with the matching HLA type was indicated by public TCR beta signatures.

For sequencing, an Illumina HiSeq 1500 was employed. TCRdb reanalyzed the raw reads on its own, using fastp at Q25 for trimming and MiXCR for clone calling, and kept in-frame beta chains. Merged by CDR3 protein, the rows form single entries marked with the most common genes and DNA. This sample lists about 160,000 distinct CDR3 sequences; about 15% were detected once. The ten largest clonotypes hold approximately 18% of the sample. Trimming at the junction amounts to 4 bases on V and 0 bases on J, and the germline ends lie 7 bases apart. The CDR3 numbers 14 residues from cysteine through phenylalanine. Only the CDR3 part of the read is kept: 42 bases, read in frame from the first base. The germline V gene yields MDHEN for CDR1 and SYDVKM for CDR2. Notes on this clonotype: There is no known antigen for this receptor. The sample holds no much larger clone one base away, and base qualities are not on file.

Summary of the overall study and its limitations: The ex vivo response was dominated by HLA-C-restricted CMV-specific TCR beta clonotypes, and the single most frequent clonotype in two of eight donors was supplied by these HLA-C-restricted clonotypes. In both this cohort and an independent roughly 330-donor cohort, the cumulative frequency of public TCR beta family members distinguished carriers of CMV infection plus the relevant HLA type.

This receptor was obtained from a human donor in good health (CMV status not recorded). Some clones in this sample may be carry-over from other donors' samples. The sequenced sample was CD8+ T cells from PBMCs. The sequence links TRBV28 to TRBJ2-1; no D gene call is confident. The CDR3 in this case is CASSSPSSYNEQFF. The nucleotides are TGTGCCAGCAGTTCCCCTAGCTCCTACAATGAGCAGTTCTTC.